Below are 19 T cell receptor beta chains sequenced from a single sample in a study of T cells expressing NK-cell markers. TCRdb reprocessed the 5' RACE reads and keeps a single row for each CDR3 protein, giving no DNA. The sample data list 500,000 or so distinct CDR3 sequences. Material for sequencing was blood T cells: a sorted CD56 or NKG2C T cell subset, CD4+ or CD8+ T cells, or bulk PBMC T cells (not recorded which). The receptor set was obtained from a man in his late teens or twenties in good health.

The chain recombines TRBV29-1 with TRBJ1-4. This CDR3 has 13 amino acids. CDR1 and CDR2 (germline): SQVTM, ANQGSEA. CDR3 loop: CSARDSVLEKLFF.

The CDR3: CASSSSSNEQFF. The chain carries TRBV7-9 and TRBJ2-1. Germline V gene sequence: CDR1 SEHNR, CDR2 FQNEAQ (reference sequence). This CDR3 contains 12 residues.

This sequence joins TRBV24-1 and TRBJ2-1; the D gene TCRdb calls, TRBD2, cannot be checked with no DNA. The CDR3 is 16 residues long. Germline CDR1 is KGHDR and CDR2 is SFDVKD. CDR3 sequence reads: CATSGGLGTVRNEQFF.

The gene calls are TRBV20-1 and TRBJ2-3; lacking DNA, the TRBD1 call made by TCRdb goes unchecked. This CDR3 region has 15 residues. Per the germline V gene, CDR1 is DFQATT and CDR2 is SNEGSKA (reference sequence). The CDR3 region is CSARDSWTPPGTQYF.

The genes are TRBV10-3 and TRBJ2-1; the TCRdb call, TRBD1, lacks DNA for checking. CDR1 is ENHRY, CDR2 SYGVKD, per germline. This CDR3 comprises 12 residues. CDR3 region: CALGTPGNEQFF.

The CDR3 protein is CASSNLMRSPLHF. The V gene is TRBV12-3 or TRBV12-4, the J gene TRBJ1-6. The CDR3 runs to 13 residues.

The chain combines TRBV11-2 with TRBJ1-4. Per germline, CDR1 SGHAT and CDR2 FQNNGV. The CDR3 extends over 13 amino acids. The chain's CDR3 is CASTQATNEKLFF.

J is TRBJ2-7 and V is TRBV5-1. The CDR3 spans 14 residues. Germline-derived CDR1 and CDR2 are SGHRS and YFSETQ. CDR3 amino acids: CASSLEGRSAEQYF.

The CDR3 sequence: CASSFRTGWIDEQYF. The J gene is TRBJ2-7, the V gene TRBV12-3 or TRBV12-4; TCRdb selects TRBD1, and the lack of DNA leaves this call unchecked. This CDR3 contains 15 residues.

The chain couples TRBV9 to TRBJ2-6. CDR3 size: 15 residues. CDR1 and CDR2 (germline): SGDLS, YYNGEE. The CDR3 here is CASSAQISGANVLTF. Full variable domain (remainder filled in from reference TRBV9 and TRBJ2-6): DSGVTQTPKHLITATGQRVTLRCSPRSGDLSVYWYQQSLDQGLQFLIQYYNGEERAKGNILERFSAQQFPDLHSELNLSSLELGDSALYFCASSAQISGANVLTFGAGSRLTVL.

The V and J genes are TRBV24-1 and TRBJ2-3; no DNA is available, so the TRBD1 call from TCRdb remains unchecked. Germline V CDR1 and CDR2: KGHDR, SFDVKD. The CDR3 totals 16 residues. CDR3 in amino acids: CATSDPLGAGADTQYF.

The chain links TRBV5-1 to TRBJ2-3; without DNA, the TCRdb call of TRBD2 cannot be checked. The germline V gene has CDR1 SGHRS and CDR2 YFSETQ. This CDR3 region has 15 residues. The CDR3: CASSYLAGSTDTQYF.

The chain is built from TRBV29-1 and TRBJ2-1; TCRdb names TRBD1, which stays unverified in the absence of DNA. The length of the CDR3 is 15 residues. Germline V gene sequence: CDR1 SQVTM, CDR2 ANQGSEA. The CDR3 loop reads CSVIVPESSYNEQFF.

The chain combines TRBV5-1 with TRBJ2-5; TCRdb gives TRBD1 as the D gene, but with no DNA this cannot be confirmed. Germline V CDR1 and CDR2: SGHRS, YFSETQ. CDR3 length: 16 amino acids. CDR3 sequence: CASSTSPGQPQETQYF.

The rearrangement joins TRBV7-9 to TRBJ2-1; lacking DNA, the TRBD1 call made by TCRdb goes unchecked. Looked up from germline, CDR1 is SEHNR and CDR2 is FQNEAQ (reference sequence). The CDR3 extends over 14 amino acids. The CDR3 sequence: CASSVDRGGNEQFF.

CDR3: CASSPMERNSYNEQFF. The chain employs TRBV7-2 and TRBJ2-1; the D call from TCRdb, TRBD2, cannot be confirmed without DNA. Germline V CDR1 and CDR2: SGHTA, FQGNSA. The CDR3 runs to 16 residues.

The rearrangement joins TRBV6-2 or TRBV6-3 to TRBJ2-1. This CDR3 region has 15 residues. Looked up from germline, CDR1 is MNHEY and CDR2 is SVGEGT. CDR3 sequence: CASSLAQTFNNEQFF.

The chain combines TRBV12-5 with TRBJ2-1; TCRdb designates TRBD2, a call that cannot be tested without DNA. Germline V gene data show CDR1 as LGHNT and CDR2 as FRNRAP. The CDR3 spans 16 residues. CDR3 protein: CASGLGTSGSYNEQFF. The entire variable domain, with the rest obtained from reference TRBV12-5 and TRBJ2-1, is as follows: DARVTQTPRHKVTEMGQEVTMRCQPILGHNTVFWYRQTMMQGLELLAYFRNRAPLDDSGMPKDRFSAEMPDATLATLKIQPSEPRDSAVYFCASGLGTSGSYNEQFFGPGTRLTVL.

The chain is built from TRBV7-2 and TRBJ2-3; TCRdb proposes TRBD2, but this gene call is untestable without DNA. Germline V gene sequence: CDR1 SGHTA, CDR2 FQGNSA. There are 18 residues in the CDR3. The CDR3 protein is CASSLGLIWLANTDTQYF.